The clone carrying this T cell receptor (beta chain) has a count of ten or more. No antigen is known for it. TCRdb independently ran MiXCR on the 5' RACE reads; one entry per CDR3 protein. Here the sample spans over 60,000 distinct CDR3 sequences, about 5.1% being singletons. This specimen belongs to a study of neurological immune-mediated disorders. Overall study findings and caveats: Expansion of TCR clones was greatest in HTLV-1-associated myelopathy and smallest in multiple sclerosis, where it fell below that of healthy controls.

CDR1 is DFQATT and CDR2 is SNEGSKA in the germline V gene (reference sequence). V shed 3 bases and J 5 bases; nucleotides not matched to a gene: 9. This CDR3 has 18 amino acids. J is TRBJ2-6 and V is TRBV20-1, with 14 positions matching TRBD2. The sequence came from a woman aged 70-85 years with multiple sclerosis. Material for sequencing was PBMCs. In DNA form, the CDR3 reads TGCAGTGCTAGTCCACCGGGACTAGCGGGAGTCTGGGCCAACGTCCTGACTTTC. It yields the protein CSASPPGLAGVWANVLTF.